Listed here are 6 T cell receptor beta chains from one sample, sequenced in a study of blood T cell repertoires in COVID-19. The method was immunoSEQ multiplex PCR; TCRdb's version includes in-frame clones alone and lacks a portion of them. Of hundreds of thousands of clones listed, 80% to 90% are singletons. Material: peripheral blood. The source of these receptors is a man in his fifties or sixties with acute or convalescent COVID-19.

This clone was found once. V is TRBV7-7 and J is TRBJ1-2; TRBD1 matches 10 bases. The CDR3 is made up of 15 amino acids. J gave up 7 bases and V 9 bases, and 14 bases lay outside the gene matches. Germline assignment: CDR1 SSHAT and CDR2 FNYEAQ (reference sequence). CDR3 nucleotide sequence: TGTGCCAGTTTAGACCGGGACAGGGGTAATCTTGGCTACACCTTC. It is translated as CASLDRDRGNLGYTF. Together with reference TRBV7-7 and TRBJ1-2, the CDR3 gives the full variable domain: GAGVSQSPRYKVTKRGQDVTLRCDPISSHATLYWYQQALGQGPEFLTYFNYEAQPDKSGLPSDRFSAERPEGSISTLTIQRTEQRDSAMYRCASLDRDRGNLGYTFGSGTRLTVV.

This chain joins TRBV19 and TRBJ1-1, with a possible D match to TRBD1 (5 bases). The CDR3 is 12 residues long. Per the germline V gene, CDR1 is LNHDA and CDR2 is SQIVND (reference sequence). The germline V and J ends were trimmed by 2 bases and 7 bases, with 8 bases remaining between them. The CDR3 spells CASSIPTGEAFF. The CDR3, as DNA: TGTGCCAGTAGTATACCAACAGGTGAAGCTTTCTTT.

The chain recombines TRBV7-8 with TRBJ1-2, with TRBD1 identical over 10 bases. Germline CDR1 reads SGHVS; CDR2 reads FQNEAQ. This CDR3 region has 18 residues. V was pared by 1 base and J by 2 bases, with 10 bases of the junction left unmatched. CDR3 sequence: CASSLVLRRQGANYGYTF. For the CDR3, the DNA is TGTGCCAGCAGCTTAGTACTGCGGAGACAGGGGGCGAACTATGGCTACACCTTC.

The chain links TRBV5-4 to TRBJ1-4; 7 nucleotides align to TRBD1. CDR1 and CDR2 from the germline V gene are SGHNT and YYREEE (reference sequence). J was trimmed by 8 bases and V by 2 bases; bases with no gene match: 12. The CDR3 sequence is 16 residues long. The CDR3 is CASSFGGGGPREKLFF. CDR3 DNA sequence: TGTGCCAGCAGCTTTGGAGGAGGGGGCCCCAGGGAAAAACTGTTTTTT. The full variable domain, with the rest looked up from reference TRBV5-4 and TRBJ1-4, is ETGVTQSPTHLIKTRGQQVTLRCSSQSGHNTVSWYQQALGQGPQFIFQYYREEENGRGNFPPRFSGLQFPNYSSELNVNALELDDSALYLCASSFGGGGPREKLFFGSGTQLSVL.

The CDR3: CASSIPGDGFNEQFF. CDR3 DNA: TGTGCCAGTAGTATACCCGGGGATGGGTTCAATGAGCAGTTCTTC. V usage is TRBV19 and J usage is TRBJ2-1; TRBD2 might be the D (5 bases). Germline V gene data show CDR1 as LNHDA and CDR2 as SQIVND (reference sequence). The CDR3 consists of 15 residues. The V end was cut by 2 bases, the J end by 6 bases, with 14 bases between.

The chain couples TRBV7-2 to TRBJ2-3, with 9 bases identical to TRBD2. CDR1 SGHTA and CDR2 FQGNSA come from the germline V gene. The CDR3 extends over 16 amino acids. Trimming cost V 1 base and J 5 bases; bases outside gene matches: 7. The CDR3 DNA reads as TGTGCCAGCAGCTTAGTAGGGCGGGGGGGCCAAGATACGCAGTATTTT. Its protein product is CASSLVGRGGQDTQYF.